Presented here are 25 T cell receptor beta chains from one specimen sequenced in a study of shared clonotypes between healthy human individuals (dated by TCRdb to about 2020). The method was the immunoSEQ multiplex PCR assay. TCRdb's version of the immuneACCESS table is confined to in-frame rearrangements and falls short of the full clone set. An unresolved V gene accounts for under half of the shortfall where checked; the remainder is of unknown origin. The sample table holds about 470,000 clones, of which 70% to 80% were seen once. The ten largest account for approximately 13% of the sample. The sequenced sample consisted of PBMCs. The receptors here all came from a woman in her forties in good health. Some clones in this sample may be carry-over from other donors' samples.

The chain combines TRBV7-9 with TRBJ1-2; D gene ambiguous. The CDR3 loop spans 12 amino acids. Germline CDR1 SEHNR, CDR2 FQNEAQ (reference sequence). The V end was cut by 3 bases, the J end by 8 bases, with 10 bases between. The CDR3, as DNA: TGTGCCAGCAGCTTTGCCGGGAGCGGCTACACCTTC. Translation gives CASSFAGSGYTF.

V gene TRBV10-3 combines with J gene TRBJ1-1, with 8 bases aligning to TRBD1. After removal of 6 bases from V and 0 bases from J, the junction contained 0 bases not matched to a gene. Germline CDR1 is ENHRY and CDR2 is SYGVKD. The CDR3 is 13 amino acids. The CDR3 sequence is CAIRDRVNTEAFF. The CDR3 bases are TGTGCCATCAGGGACAGGGTGAACACTGAAGCTTTCTTT.

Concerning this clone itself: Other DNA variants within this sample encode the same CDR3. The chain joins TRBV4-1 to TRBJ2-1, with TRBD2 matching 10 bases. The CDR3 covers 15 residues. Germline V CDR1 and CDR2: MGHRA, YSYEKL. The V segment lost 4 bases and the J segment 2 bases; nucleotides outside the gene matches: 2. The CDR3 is CASSRGLAAYNEQFF. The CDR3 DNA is TGCGCCAGCAGCCGCGGACTAGCGGCCTACAATGAGCAGTTCTTC.

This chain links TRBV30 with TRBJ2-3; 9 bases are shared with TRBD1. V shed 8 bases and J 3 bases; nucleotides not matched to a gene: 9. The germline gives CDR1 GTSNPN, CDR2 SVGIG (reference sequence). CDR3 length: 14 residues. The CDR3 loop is CAGGTGLVTDTQYF. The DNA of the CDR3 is TGTGCCGGGGGGACAGGGTTAGTAACAGATACGCAGTATTTT.

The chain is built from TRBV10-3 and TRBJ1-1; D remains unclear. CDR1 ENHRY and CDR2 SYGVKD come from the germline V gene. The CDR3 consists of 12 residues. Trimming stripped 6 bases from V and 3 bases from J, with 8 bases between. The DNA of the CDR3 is TGTGCCATCAGGGGAGGCGACACTGAAGCTTTCTTT. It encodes CAIRGGDTEAFF.

CDR3 loop: CASSLGALMDTDTQYF. For the CDR3, the DNA is TGCGCCAGCAGCTTGGGGGCACTAATGGACACAGATACGCAGTATTTT. The V and J genes are TRBV5-1 and TRBJ2-3; D not resolved. Trimming removed 0 bases at V and 2 bases at J, with 13 bases between. Germline loops: CDR1 SGHRS, CDR2 YFSETQ. This CDR3 spans 16 amino acids. Together with reference TRBV5-1 and TRBJ2-3, the CDR3 gives the full variable domain: KAGVTQTPRYLIKTRGQQVTLSCSPISGHRSVSWYQQTPGQGLQFLFEYFSETQRNKGNFPGRFSGRQFSNSRSEMNVSTLELGDSALYLCASSLGALMDTDTQYFGPGTRLTVL.

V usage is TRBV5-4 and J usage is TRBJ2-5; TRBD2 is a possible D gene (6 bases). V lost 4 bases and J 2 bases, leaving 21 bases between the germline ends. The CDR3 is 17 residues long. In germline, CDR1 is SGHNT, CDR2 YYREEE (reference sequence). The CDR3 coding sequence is TGTGCCAGCAGCCCTACAGCGGGCGGACTCGGACAAGAGACCCAGTACTTC. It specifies CASSPTAGGLGQETQYF.

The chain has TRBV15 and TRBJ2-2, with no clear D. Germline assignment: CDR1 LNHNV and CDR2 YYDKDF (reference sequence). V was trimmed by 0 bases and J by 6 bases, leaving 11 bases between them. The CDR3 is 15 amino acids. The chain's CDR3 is CATSRDLGLPGELFF. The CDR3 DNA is TGTGCCACCAGCAGAGATCTGGGCCTCCCCGGGGAGCTGTTTTTT. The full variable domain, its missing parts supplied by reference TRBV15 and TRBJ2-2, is DAMVIQNPRYQVTQFGKPVTLSCSQTLNHNVMYWYQQKSSQAPKLLFHYYDKDFNNEADTPDNFQSRRPNTSFCFLDIRSPGLGDTAMYLCATSRDLGLPGELFFGEGSRLTVL.

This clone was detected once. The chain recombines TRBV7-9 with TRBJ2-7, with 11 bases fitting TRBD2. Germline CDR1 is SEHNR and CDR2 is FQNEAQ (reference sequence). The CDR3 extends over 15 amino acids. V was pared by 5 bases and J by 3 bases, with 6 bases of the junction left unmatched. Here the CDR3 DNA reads TGTGCCAGCAGCAGGGGGACTAGCGGAGACTACGAGCAGTACTTC. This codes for CASSRGTSGDYEQYF.

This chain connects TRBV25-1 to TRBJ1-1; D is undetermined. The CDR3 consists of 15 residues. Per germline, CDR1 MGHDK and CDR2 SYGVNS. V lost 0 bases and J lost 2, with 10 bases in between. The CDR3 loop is CASSEYRGSNTEAFF. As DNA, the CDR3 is TGTGCCAGCAGTGAATATCGAGGGTCTAACACTGAAGCTTTCTTT.

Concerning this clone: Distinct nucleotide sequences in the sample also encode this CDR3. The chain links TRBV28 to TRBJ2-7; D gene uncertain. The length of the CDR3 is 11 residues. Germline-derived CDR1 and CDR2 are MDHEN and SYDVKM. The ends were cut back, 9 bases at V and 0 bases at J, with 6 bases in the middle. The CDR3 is CASSSSYEQYF. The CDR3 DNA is TGTGCCAGTTCCAGCTCCTACGAGCAGTACTTC.

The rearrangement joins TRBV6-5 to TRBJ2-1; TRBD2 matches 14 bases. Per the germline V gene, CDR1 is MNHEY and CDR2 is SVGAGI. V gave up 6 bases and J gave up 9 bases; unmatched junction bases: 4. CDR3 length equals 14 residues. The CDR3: CASRGLAGVVEQFF. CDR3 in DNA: TGTGCCAGCAGGGGACTAGCGGGAGTTGTTGAGCAGTTCTTC.

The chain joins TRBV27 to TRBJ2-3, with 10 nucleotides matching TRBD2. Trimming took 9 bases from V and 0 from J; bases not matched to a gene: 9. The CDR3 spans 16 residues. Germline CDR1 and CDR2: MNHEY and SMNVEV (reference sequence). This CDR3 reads CASQYRSGGSTDTQYF. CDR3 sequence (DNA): TGTGCCAGTCAATACCGTAGCGGGGGGAGCACAGATACGCAGTATTTT.

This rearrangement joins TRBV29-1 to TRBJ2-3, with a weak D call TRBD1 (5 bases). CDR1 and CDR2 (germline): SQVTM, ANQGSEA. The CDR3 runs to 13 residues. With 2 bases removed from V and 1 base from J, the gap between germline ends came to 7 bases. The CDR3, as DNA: TGCAGCGTTGAACCACAGGGCACAGATACGCAGTATTTT. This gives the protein CSVEPQGTDTQYF.

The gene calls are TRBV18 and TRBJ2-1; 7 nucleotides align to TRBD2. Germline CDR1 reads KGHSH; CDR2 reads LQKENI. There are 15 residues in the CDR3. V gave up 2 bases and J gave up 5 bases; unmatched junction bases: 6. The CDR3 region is CASSPAGTTHNEQFF. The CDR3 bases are TGTGCCAGCTCACCAGCCGGGACTACACACAATGAGCAGTTCTTC.

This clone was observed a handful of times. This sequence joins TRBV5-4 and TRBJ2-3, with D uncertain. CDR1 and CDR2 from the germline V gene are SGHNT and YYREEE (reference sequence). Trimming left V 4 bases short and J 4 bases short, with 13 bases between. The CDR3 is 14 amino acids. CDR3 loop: CASSAEIHADTQYF. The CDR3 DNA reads TGTGCCAGCAGCGCTGAAATCCACGCAGATACGCAGTATTTT.

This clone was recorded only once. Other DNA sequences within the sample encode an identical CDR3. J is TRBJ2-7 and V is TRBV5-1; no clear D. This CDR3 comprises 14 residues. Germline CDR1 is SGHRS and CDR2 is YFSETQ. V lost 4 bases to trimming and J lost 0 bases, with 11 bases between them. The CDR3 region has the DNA TGCGCCAGCAGCCCCGGATTGAGCTCCTACGAGCAGTACTTC. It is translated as CASSPGLSSYEQYF. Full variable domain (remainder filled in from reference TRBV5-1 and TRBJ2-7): KAGVTQTPRYLIKTRGQQVTLSCSPISGHRSVSWYQQTPGQGLQFLFEYFSETQRNKGNFPGRFSGRQFSNSRSEMNVSTLELGDSALYLCASSPGLSSYEQYFGPGTRLTVT.

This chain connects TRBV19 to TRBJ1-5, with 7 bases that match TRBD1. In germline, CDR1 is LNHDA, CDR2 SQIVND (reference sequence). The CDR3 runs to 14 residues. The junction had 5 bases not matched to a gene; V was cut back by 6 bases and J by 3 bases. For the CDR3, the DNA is TGTGCCAGTAGCACAGGGGCGCTCAATCAGCCCCAGCATTTT. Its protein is CASSTGALNQPQHF.

CDR3: CASSVTGEGPNEQYF. The DNA for the CDR3 is TGTGCCAGCAGTGTCACAGGGGAAGGACCTAACGAGCAGTACTTC. The chain is built from TRBV6-4 and TRBJ2-7, with 7 nucleotides matching TRBD1. The ends lost 4 bases at V and 5 bases at J; junction bases unmatched: 11. CDR1 and CDR2 (germline): MRHNA, SNTAGT. The CDR3 runs 15 residues.

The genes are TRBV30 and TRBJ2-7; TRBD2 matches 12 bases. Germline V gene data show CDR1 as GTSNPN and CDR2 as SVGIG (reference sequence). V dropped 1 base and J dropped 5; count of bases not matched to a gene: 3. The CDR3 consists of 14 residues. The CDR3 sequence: CAWSGTSGNHEQYF. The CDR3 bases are TGTGCCTGGAGTGGGACTAGCGGGAATCACGAGCAGTACTTC.

CDR3 in DNA: TGTGCCAGCAGCAATAGTAGGCGGGCTAATGAAAAACTGTTTTTT. It codes for CASSNSRRANEKLFF. This rearrangement joins TRBV7-9 to TRBJ1-4; no firm D call. Deletions cut 5 bases from V and 3 bases from J, with 13 bases between. CDR3 size: 15 residues. The germline gives CDR1 SEHNR, CDR2 FQNEAQ (reference sequence).

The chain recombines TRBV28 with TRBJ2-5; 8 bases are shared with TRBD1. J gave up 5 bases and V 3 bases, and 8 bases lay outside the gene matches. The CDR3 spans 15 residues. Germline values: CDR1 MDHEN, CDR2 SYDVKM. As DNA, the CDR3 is TGTGCCAGCAGTTTCAGACAGGGGAGTAAGGAGACCCAGTACTTC. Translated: CASSFRQGSKETQYF.

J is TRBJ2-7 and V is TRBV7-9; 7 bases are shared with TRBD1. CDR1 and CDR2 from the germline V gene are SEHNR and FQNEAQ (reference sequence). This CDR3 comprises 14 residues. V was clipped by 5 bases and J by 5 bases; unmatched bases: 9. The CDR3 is CASSVTGIMNEQYF. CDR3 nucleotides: TGTGCCAGCAGCGTGACAGGGATAATGAACGAGCAGTACTTC.

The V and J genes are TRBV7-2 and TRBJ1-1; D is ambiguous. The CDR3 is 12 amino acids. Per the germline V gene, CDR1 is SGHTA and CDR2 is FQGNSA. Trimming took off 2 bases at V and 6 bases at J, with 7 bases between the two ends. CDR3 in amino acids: CASSLRSSEAFF. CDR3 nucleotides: TGTGCCAGCAGCTTACGGTCGTCTGAAGCTTTCTTT.

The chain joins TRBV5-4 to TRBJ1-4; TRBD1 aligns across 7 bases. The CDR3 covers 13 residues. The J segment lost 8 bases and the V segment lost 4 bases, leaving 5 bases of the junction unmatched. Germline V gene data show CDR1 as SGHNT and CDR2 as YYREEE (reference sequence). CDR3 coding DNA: TGTGCCAGCAGCAGGGGACAGAGAGAAAAACTGTTTTTT. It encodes CASSRGQREKLFF.